This passage covers 27 T cell receptor beta chains from one sample sequenced in a study of T cells in women clearing cervical HPV infection. The repertoire was sequenced with immunoSEQ multiplex PCR; TCRdb's copy has only in-frame clones and lacks some. The sample includes tens of thousands of clones. The sequenced sample consisted of blood buffy coat. These receptors all stem from a woman aged 18 to 69 with a cervical HPV16 infection that either progressed to CIN3+ or cleared (not recorded which).

About this clone itself: Sequencing ends 3 residues short of the CDR3 end; the germline J gene provides the rest. The V and J genes are TRBV6-2 or TRBV6-3 and TRBJ2-3; 10 bases fit TRBD1. This CDR3 contains 16 residues. Germline CDR1 reads MNHEY; CDR2 reads SVGEGT. CDR3: CASSWRTGGSKETQYF. The sequenced part of the CDR3 DNA is TGTGCCAGCAGTTGGAGGACAGGGGGAAGCAAAGAGACG.

With regard to this clone: The observed sequence ends 3 residues before the CDR3 terminus, with the missing tail filled in from the germline J gene. This chain uses TRBV19 with TRBJ2-1, with 9 bases aligning to TRBD2. J was trimmed by 9 bases and V by 5 bases; bases with no gene match: 5. CDR1 LNHDA and CDR2 SQIVND come from the germline V gene (reference sequence). The CDR3 covers 13 residues. The CDR3 reads CASSFSGSFEQFF. The CDR3 DNA, read in part, is TGTGCCAGTAGTTTTAGCGGGAGTTTTGAG.

Points on this clone: From the germline J gene comes the end of the CDR3, since the read stops 3 residues before it. The genes are TRBV20-1 and TRBJ2-1; 14 bases agree with TRBD2. CDR1 is DFQATT, CDR2 SNEGSKA, per germline (reference sequence). V lost 5 bases to trimming and J lost 7 bases; unmatched junction nucleotides: 7. There are 15 residues in the CDR3. Incomplete CDR3 DNA: TGCAGTGCTCTAGGGACTAGCGGGAGTGTTAATGAG. As protein: CSALGTSGSVNE. The complete CDR3 reads CSALGTSGSVNEQFF.

Judged by frequency, this clone is medium-sized. The read finishes 3 residues shy of the CDR3 end, and the germline J gene is used to complete it. The V call is TRBV6-1, the J call TRBJ1-4; 7 positions agree with TRBD1. The CDR3 runs 14 residues. Germline V gives CDR1 MNHNS, CDR2 SASEGT. Losses at the gene ends were 4 bases for V and 4 bases for J; bases not matched to a gene: 3. CDR3 sequence reads: CASSGGDSNEKLFF. The DNA read from the CDR3 is TGTGCCAGCAGTGGGGGGGACAGTAATGAAAAA.

As concerns this clone: The CDR3 extends 3 residues past the end of the read, so its final part is completed from the germline J gene. This chain connects TRBV20-1 to TRBJ2-7, with D possibly being TRBD2 (6 bases). Germline CDR1 reads DFQATT; CDR2 reads SNEGSKA (reference sequence). V gave up 3 bases and J gave up 3 bases, with 12 bases separating them. This CDR3 comprises 13 residues. The chain's CDR3 is CSASGGLFYEQYF. The covered CDR3 bases are TGCAGTGCTAGCGGGGGACTGTTCTACGAG.

The CDR3 protein is CASSLGRSQETQYF. CDR3 DNA, as far as it was read: TGCGCCAGCAGCTTGGGGCGGTCCCAAGAGACC. V usage is TRBV5-1 and J usage is TRBJ2-5; no firm D call. The CDR3 end falls 3 residues outside the read, so it is completed with the germline J gene. The CDR3 contains 14 residues. The ends were cut back, 0 bases at V and 1 base at J, with 7 bases in the middle. The germline CDR1 and CDR2 sequences are SGHRS and YFSETQ.

Of note for this clone: The read comes to an end 3 residues before the CDR3 does, leaving the germline J gene to fill in the end. The chain uses TRBV18 and TRBJ1-1; TRBD1 is a possible D gene (5 bases). The CDR3 has 14 amino acids. The germline CDR1 and CDR2 sequences are KGHSH and LQKENI. The covered CDR3 bases are TGTGCCAGCTCACCACGGAAGGACAACTACGAG. This encodes CASSPRKDNYE. The whole CDR3 region reads CASSPRKDNYEAFF.

Details on this clone: The missing CDR3 end, 3 residues past where the read stops, is filled in from the germline J gene. The V and J genes are TRBV5-1 and TRBJ1-2; no definite D call. The V gene's germline CDR1 is SGHRS and CDR2 YFSETQ. CDR3 length equals 15 residues. Trimming stripped 4 bases from V and 2 bases from J, with 15 bases between. The CDR3 DNA, read in part, is TGCGCCAGCAGCCAGGAGGGTTGGGCGAACTATGGC. Amino acids: CASSQEGWANYG. The full CDR3 sequence reads CASSQEGWANYGYTF.

Concerning this clone itself: The read gets to within 3 residues of the CDR3 end, and the germline J gene fills in the rest. This sequence joins TRBV20-1 and TRBJ2-7, with TRBD2 identical over 11 bases. V trimming: 4 bases; J trimming: 0 bases; junction bases outside the gene matches: 2. Germline assignment: CDR1 DFQATT and CDR2 SNEGSKA (reference sequence). This CDR3 is built from 14 residues. The CDR3 DNA, read in part, is TGCAGTGCTAATAGCGGGGGGGCCTCCTACGAG. Encoded protein: CSANSGGASYE. The CDR3 reads in full as CSANSGGASYEQYF.

Details on this clone: The observed sequence ends 3 residues before the CDR3 terminus, with the missing tail filled in from the germline J gene. This chain uses TRBV19 with TRBJ2-1, with D tentatively TRBD1 (6 bases). Trimming pared 5 bases from V and 6 bases from J, leaving 20 bases between. CDR3 length: 16 amino acids. Per germline, CDR1 LNHDA and CDR2 SQIVND (reference sequence). CDR3 protein: CASSGQSPMGINEQFF. The covered CDR3 bases are TGTGCCAGTAGTGGACAGTCACCGATGGGAATCAATGAG.

The CDR3 region is CSAGGDRTTYEQYF. CDR3 bases read: TGCAGTGCGGGGGGGGACAGGACAACCTACGAG. The V call is TRBV20-1, the J call TRBJ2-7, with TRBD1 as a possible D gene (8 bases). The CDR3 extends 3 residues past the end of the read, so its final part is completed from the germline J gene. The CDR3 contains 14 residues. Germline V gene sequence: CDR1 DFQATT, CDR2 SNEGSKA (reference sequence). The V end lost 6 bases, the J end lost 2 bases, and 17 bases lay between the germline ends.

CDR3 amino acids: CASSSRDRARDTDTQYF. The sequenced CDR3 bases are TGCGCCAGCAGCTCCCGGGACAGGGCCCGTGACACAGATACG. The gene calls are TRBV5-1 and TRBJ2-3; 9 positions match TRBD1. The CDR3 end falls 3 residues outside the read, so it is completed with the germline J gene. CDR3 length: 17 residues. V was clipped by 3 bases and J by 2 bases; unmatched bases: 10. CDR1 and CDR2 from the germline V gene are SGHRS and YFSETQ.

Notes on this clone: The missing CDR3 end, 3 residues past where the read stops, is filled in from the germline J gene. The rearrangement joins TRBV7-9 to TRBJ2-3; 7 bases are a match to TRBD1. Germline CDR1 is SEHNR and CDR2 is FQNEAQ (reference sequence). Germline trimming cut 6 bases from V and 3 bases from J; bases unmatched to any gene: 9. This CDR3 has 15 residues. CDR3 protein: CASRRQGTGTDTQYF. The CDR3 bases that were read are TGTGCCAGCAGACGACAGGGTACAGGGACAGATACG.

As regards this clone: The read ends 3 residues early relative to the CDR3; the germline J gene fills the gap. The J gene is TRBJ1-1, the V gene TRBV7-2; a weak D match, TRBD1 (6 bases). Germline assignment: CDR1 SGHTA and CDR2 FQGNSA. This CDR3 comprises 13 residues. The V end was cut by 5 bases, the J end by 5 bases, with 12 bases between. CDR3 in amino acids: CASSLGQLTEAFF. The sequenced CDR3 bases are TGTGCCAGCAGCCTAGGACAGTTGACTGAA.

As for this clone: Coverage ceases 3 residues before the CDR3 finishes, and the germline J gene fills in the end. The J gene is TRBJ2-7, the V gene TRBV10-3; 8 bases are shared with TRBD1. The CDR3 is 14 residues long. Germline-derived CDR1 and CDR2 are ENHRY and SYGVKD. V lost 11 bases and J lost 2; bases outside the gene matches: 11. Here the CDR3 reads CASRGQGQTYEQYF. The covered CDR3 bases are TGTGCCTCCAGGGGGCAGGGGCAAACCTACGAG.

On this clone itself: Coverage ceases 3 residues before the CDR3 finishes, and the germline J gene fills in the end. The chain joins TRBV11-3 to TRBJ1-2; 12 bases match TRBD1. The CDR3 totals 14 residues. CDR1 is SGHNT, CDR2 YENEEA, per germline. The DNA read from the CDR3 is TGTGCCAGCAGCGCGAGGGACAGGGGGCAAGGC. Translated: CASSARDRGQG. The CDR3 as a whole reads CASSARDRGQGYTF.

Details on this clone: The read ends 3 residues shy of where the CDR3 ends; the end is completed using the germline J gene. V and J are TRBV2 and TRBJ1-2; unclear D gene. The CDR3 runs to 12 residues. Germline CDR1 is SNHLY and CDR2 is FYNNEI. CDR3: CASSETPTNYTF. CDR3 bases read: TGTGCCAGCAGTGAGACACCCACAAAC.

The DNA read from the CDR3 is TGTGCCAGCAGTGGGGACAGGGGGCAGGGTGAAAAA. Encoded protein: CASSGDRGQGEK. The whole CDR3 protein is CASSGDRGQGEKLFF. This sequence joins TRBV2 and TRBJ1-4, with 12 bases fitting TRBD1. Coverage ceases 3 residues before the CDR3 finishes, and the germline J gene fills in the end. The trim removed 4 bases at V and 7 bases at J, leaving 4 bases unmatched. This CDR3 has 15 residues. CDR1 is SNHLY, CDR2 FYNNEI, per germline. Variable domain in full (rest from reference TRBV2 and TRBJ1-4): EPEVTQTPSHQVTQMGQEVILRCVPISNHLYFYWYRQILGQKVEFLVSFYNNEISEKSEIFDDQFSVERPDGSNFTLKIRSTKLEDSAMYFCASSGDRGQGEKLFFGSGTQLSVL.

As concerns this clone: The CDR3 end lies 3 residues beyond the end of the read and is filled in from the germline J gene. The chain recombines TRBV5-1 with TRBJ2-3, with 8 positions matching TRBD2. Per the germline V gene, CDR1 is SGHRS and CDR2 is YFSETQ. Trimming cost V 3 bases and J 4 bases; bases outside gene matches: 7. The CDR3 covers 15 residues. CDR3 DNA (partial): TGCGCCAGCAGCTGGACGAGCGGGAGTGCAGATACG. Translated, it gives CASSWTSGSADT. The full CDR3 protein reads CASSWTSGSADTQYF.

With respect to this clone: The read terminates 3 residues before the CDR3 end, so the remaining end is supplied by the germline J gene. Other DNA variants within this sample encode the same CDR3. The chain carries TRBV18 and TRBJ1-4, with D tentatively TRBD1 (6 bases). V lost 5 bases, J lost 0 bases, and 13 bases lay in between. This CDR3 is built from 16 residues. Germline V gene data show CDR1 as KGHSH and CDR2 as LQKENI. The CDR3 DNA, read in part, is TGTGCCAGCTCAATCACAGGGCCTCCAACTAATGAAAAA. It specifies CASSITGPPTNEK. Given in full, the CDR3 is CASSITGPPTNEKLFF.

About this clone itself: Read coverage stops 3 residues before the CDR3 terminus; the germline J gene supplies the remainder. The chain has TRBV5-1 and TRBJ2-1; TRBD1 agrees at 11 bases. CDR1 is SGHRS and CDR2 is YFSETQ in the germline V gene. The CDR3 covers 16 residues. V shed 4 bases and J 1 base; nucleotides not matched to a gene: 4. The part of the CDR3 DNA that was read is TGCGCCAGCAGCCCCGGACAGGGGGCTTCCTACAATGAG. Residues: CASSPGQGASYNE. The CDR3 as a whole reads CASSPGQGASYNEQFF.

With regard to this clone: The read terminates 3 residues before the CDR3 end, so the remaining end is supplied by the germline J gene. The chain carries TRBV2 and TRBJ2-3, with 7 bases fitting TRBD1. The V and J ends lost 9 bases and 2 bases, in that order; junction bases with no gene match: 8. This CDR3 spans 14 amino acids. Germline CDR1 reads SNHLY; CDR2 reads FYNNEI. The CDR3 loop is CASSQGTTTDTQYF. CDR3 bases read: TGTGCCAGTTCACAGGGGACAACCACAGATACG.

As regards this clone: The read falls 3 residues short of the CDR3 end, and the missing part is taken from the germline J gene. V is TRBV19 and J is TRBJ1-5; 7 nucleotides agree with TRBD1. Germline V gene lookup returns CDR1 LNHDA and CDR2 SQIVND (reference sequence). V dropped 3 bases and J dropped 0; count of bases not matched to a gene: 2. The CDR3 totals 15 residues. The CDR3 sequence is CASSMTGNSNQPQHF. The part of the CDR3 DNA that was read is TGTGCCAGTAGTATGACAGGGAATAGCAATCAGCCC.

Notes on this clone: The read terminates 3 residues ahead of where the CDR3 ends, so the germline J gene completes it. J is TRBJ2-5 and V is TRBV18, with D perhaps TRBD1 (7 bases). The CDR3 sequence is 16 residues long. The V and J ends lost 2 bases and 5 bases respectively, with 18 bases between them. CDR1 is KGHSH and CDR2 is LQKENI in the germline V gene. Partial CDR3 DNA: TGTGCCAGCTCACCATCAATCAGGGGGGCGGACGAGACC. Its protein product is CASSPSIRGADET. The complete CDR3 sequence is CASSPSIRGADETQYF.

Turning to this clone: The CDR3 end is not reached by the read, which stops 3 residues before it; the germline J gene fills it in. The V gene is TRBV6-2 or TRBV6-3, the J gene TRBJ1-5; a possible D gene is TRBD1 (6 bases). V lost 7 bases, J lost 4 bases, and 20 bases lay in between. Germline CDR1 reads MNHEY; CDR2 reads SVGEGT. CDR3 length: 16 amino acids. CDR3 DNA (partial): TGTGCCAGCACCGGGGGGGGACACCTTGGGAATCAGCCC. Encoded protein: CASTGGGHLGNQP. The whole CDR3 sequence reads CASTGGGHLGNQPQHF.

Turning to this clone: The CDR3 end falls 3 residues outside the read, so it is completed with the germline J gene. V and J are TRBV7-2 and TRBJ2-1, with 8 bases lining up with TRBD2. Germline CDR1 reads SGHTA; CDR2 reads FQGNSA. V was clipped by 9 bases and J by 0 bases; unmatched bases: 4. The CDR3 is 14 residues long. The DNA read from the CDR3 is TGTGCCAGTCGACTAGCGAGCTCCTACAATGAG. Translation: CASRLASSYNE. The entire CDR3 sequence reads CASRLASSYNEQFF.

Incomplete CDR3 DNA: TGTGCCAGCCTGATTGCCAGGCGGGGTGAGACG. Translated, it gives CASLIARRGET. The CDR3 in full is CASLIARRGETQYF. V is TRBV2 and J is TRBJ2-3; weak D call: TRBD2 (6 bases). Sequencing ends 3 residues short of the CDR3 end; the germline J gene provides the rest. This CDR3 has 14 residues. The V gene's germline CDR1 is SNHLY and CDR2 FYNNEI.